One and the same sample provided the 3 T cell receptor beta chains below, sequenced in a study of blood T cell repertoires in COVID-19. The method was immunoSEQ multiplex PCR; TCRdb's version includes in-frame clones alone and lacks a portion of them. The top ten hold roughly 2% of the sample, which has 150,000 to 200,000 clones, roughly 87% seen once. The sequenced sample was peripheral blood. The receptors here all came from a man aged 18 to 29 who had recovered from COVID-19.

The chain couples TRBV4-3 to TRBJ2-5, with TRBD2 matching over 8 bases. The CDR3 extends over 16 amino acids. Looked up from germline, CDR1 is LGHNA and CDR2 is YSLEER. V was pared by 0 bases and J by 4 bases, with 7 bases of the junction left unmatched. CDR3 DNA: TGCGCCAGCAGCCAAGATCTTGTAACTAGCGGAGAGACCCAGTACTTC. Residues: CASSQDLVTSGETQYF.

The J gene is TRBJ2-7, the V gene TRBV7-2, with TRBD1 identical over 8 bases. The CDR3 totals 14 residues. With V trimmed by 3 bases and J by 6 bases, 7 bases remained unmatched. Germline V gives CDR1 SGHTA, CDR2 FQGNSA. Here the CDR3 reads CASSFGQGAFEQYF. The CDR3, as DNA: TGTGCCAGCAGCTTTGGTCAGGGGGCTTTCGAGCAGTACTTC.

V gene TRBV7-8 combines with J gene TRBJ2-5; TRBD2 is a possible D gene (5 bases). With 3 bases removed from V and 7 bases from J, the gap between germline ends came to 12 bases. There are 13 residues in the CDR3. Looked up from germline, CDR1 is SGHVS and CDR2 is FQNEAQ. CDR3 DNA: TGTGCCAGCAGCTTCGGGGAGCCGGGGACCCAGTACTTC. Translated, it gives CASSFGEPGTQYF.